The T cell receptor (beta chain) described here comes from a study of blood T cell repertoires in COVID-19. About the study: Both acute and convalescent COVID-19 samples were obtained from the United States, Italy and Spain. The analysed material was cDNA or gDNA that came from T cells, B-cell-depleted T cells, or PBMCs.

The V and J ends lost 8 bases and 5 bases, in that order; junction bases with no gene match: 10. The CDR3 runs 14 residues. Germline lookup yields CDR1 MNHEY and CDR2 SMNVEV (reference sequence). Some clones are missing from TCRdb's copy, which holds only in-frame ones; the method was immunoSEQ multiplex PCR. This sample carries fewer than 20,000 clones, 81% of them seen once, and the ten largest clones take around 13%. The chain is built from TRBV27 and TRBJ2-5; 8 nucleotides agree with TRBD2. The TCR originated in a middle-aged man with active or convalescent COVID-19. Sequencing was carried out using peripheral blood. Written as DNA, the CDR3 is TGTGCCAGCTCGGAGCGGGGGATTGTGGAGACCCAGTACTTC. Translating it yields CASSERGIVETQYF.